The rows below give T cell receptor beta chains drawn from one sample of a study of control samples from healthy donors and cancer patients. Measured with immunoSEQ multiplex PCR; TCRdb has only the in-frame clones, and not every one. The table records 75,000 to 95,000 clones, approximately 93% of them present only once. The sequenced sample consisted of blood. All receptors derive from a woman aged 25-40 years in good health. The conserved cysteine and the conserved F or W are not part of the CDR3 here. A clone size is listed for some rows: how often the clone was seen (once, few, many), or a class if it is expanded.

TRBJ2-2 NA TRBV27 ASSWREAIHTGELF
TRBJ2-1 NA TRBV11-2 ASSLPPNKSSYNEQF
TRBJ2-1 NA TRBV5-1 ASSLTRNEQF
TRBJ1-5 NA TRBV6-6 ASNPLGDRSERQH
TRBJ2-7 NA TRBV25-1 ASSESRYEQY
TRBJ1-1 once TRBV6-5 ASSYSNKGRNTEAF
TRBJ1-6 NA TRBV14 ASSPGYGFNSPLH
TRBJ2-3 NA TRBV21-1 ASSTTSGTDTQY
TRBJ2-1 NA TRBV11-3 ASSPGGGGSYNEQF
TRBJ1-3 NA TRBV6-2/TRBV6-3 ASSYPSVSGNTIY
TRBJ1-1 once TRBV28 ASSMGGTGNTEAF
TRBJ1-6 NA TRBV5-1 ASSLYPRTHRDRGEALH
TRBJ2-6 NA TRBV9 ASSSRLAGADGANVLT
TRBJ1-2 NA TRBV19 ASQRTGGDYGYT
TRBJ2-3 NA TRBV11-3 ASSYLLYTDTQY
TRBJ2-3 NA TRBV7-3 ASSRPAGGQRDTQY
TRBJ2-5 NA TRBV7-2 ASSLGSGTGGETQY
TRBJ2-1 NA TRBV10-3 AISNNNEQF
TRBJ1-1 NA TRBV7-3 ASSQMEDTEAF
TRBJ1-5 NA TRBV2 ASSADKQPQH
TRBJ1-4 NA TRBV7-9 ASSLLLGGRNEKLF
TRBJ1-5 NA TRBV5-4 ASSLFGGNQPQH
TRBJ2-3 NA TRBV5-1 ASSLREIARLPTIVNTDTQY
TRBJ2-1 NA TRBV5-1 ASSLVGGSMNPNYNEQF
TRBJ2-1 NA TRBV5-8 ADSSGGTHEQF
TRBJ2-7 few TRBV6-2/TRBV6-3 ASSHDRFREQY
TRBJ1-2 NA TRBV11-2 ASSPSAGDPYGYT
TRBJ2-5 NA TRBV7-9 ASSLASLPPPETQY
TRBJ1-2 NA TRBV5-4 ASSLARRVGELIANYGYT
TRBJ1-2 NA TRBV28 ASSLTESYGYT
TRBJ2-2 NA TRBV2 ASKEEGGELF
TRBJ2-3 NA TRBV2 ASSERGTGSTDTQY
TRBJ1-2 NA TRBV7-2 ASSTRSDFFYGYT
TRBJ2-3 NA TRBV7-9 ASSSTGTRVTDTQY
TRBJ1-1 NA TRBV18 ASSPTEGTEAF
TRBJ2-1 NA TRBV6-5 ASTFRDASYNEQF
TRBJ1-5 NA TRBV5-1 ASSLEPARNQAQH
TRBJ2-7 NA TRBV2 ASTRTSSYEQY
TRBJ1-2 NA TRBV2 ASNSAGTLYGYT
TRBJ2-7 NA TRBV2 ASSETLKTYEQY
TRBJ2-7 NA TRBV6-4 ASSVTSESYEQY
TRBJ2-5 NA TRBV6-5 ASSYNLEGRATQY
TRBJ2-7 NA TRBV19 ASSIKGSFYEQY
TRBJ2-3 once TRBV6-4 ASGPSGSDTQY
TRBJ1-3 NA TRBV3-1/TRBV3-2 ASSFHQDSGNTIY
TRBJ1-4 NA TRBV7-6 ASSSSWATNEKLF